These 23 T cell receptor beta chains were sequenced from one sample in a study of blood T cell repertoires in COVID-19. Data came from immunoSEQ multiplex PCR; TCRdb stores just in-frame clones and leaves some out. The sample has roughly 250,000 clones, about nine tenths seen once. The sample consisted of PBMCs or T cells enriched from blood (not recorded which). The receptors stem from a woman in her twenties or thirties with acute COVID-19.

In its sample, this clone was seen once. This chain joins TRBV7-6 and TRBJ2-7; 9 bases match TRBD1. This CDR3 is built from 14 residues. CDR1 is SGHVS, CDR2 FNYEAQ, per germline. V trimming: 4 bases; J trimming: 3 bases; junction bases outside the gene matches: 4. As DNA, the CDR3 is TGTGCCAGCAGCTCGCGACAGGGGGACTACGAGCAGTACTTC. Translating gives CASSSRQGDYEQYF.

The gene calls are TRBV2 and TRBJ2-1; the D gene is possibly TRBD2 (6 bases). Trimming took 4 bases from V and 5 from J, leaving 15 bases between them. Germline V gene data show CDR1 as SNHLY and CDR2 as FYNNEI. The CDR3 runs 15 residues. CDR3 protein: CASSAWGLLHNEQFF. DNA of the CDR3: TGTGCCAGCAGTGCCTGGGGACTTCTTCACAATGAGCAGTTCTTC.

V usage is TRBV30 and J usage is TRBJ2-7, with a tentative D call TRBD1 (5 bases). The germline CDR1 and CDR2 sequences are GTSNPN and SVGIG (reference sequence). This CDR3 spans 12 amino acids. V gave up 8 bases and J gave up 1 base, with 12 bases separating them. The CDR3 DNA is TGTGCCGGTACAGGCAGTTCCTACGAGCAGTACTTC. It specifies CAGTGSSYEQYF.

V gene TRBV27 combines with J gene TRBJ1-1; D remains unclear. V lost 8 bases to trimming and J lost 1 base, with 11 bases between them. CDR1 is MNHEY, CDR2 SMNVEV, per germline (reference sequence). This CDR3 spans 13 amino acids. CDR3 in amino acids: CASFPLWNTEAFF. DNA of the CDR3: TGTGCCAGCTTTCCCTTGTGGAACACTGAAGCTTTCTTT.

The chain links TRBV28 to TRBJ1-1; 8 bases line up with TRBD1. Per the germline V gene, CDR1 is MDHEN and CDR2 is SYDVKM. V gave up 5 bases and J gave up 0 bases; unmatched junction bases: 5. The CDR3 has 15 amino acids. Here the CDR3 DNA reads TGTGCCAGCAGTACCTCGACAGGGGTGAACACTGAAGCTTTCTTT. Translating it yields CASSTSTGVNTEAFF.

This clone appeared once. The chain is built from TRBV10-3 and TRBJ2-7; maybe TRBD1 (5 bases). This CDR3 has 13 residues. Per germline, CDR1 ENHRY and CDR2 SYGVKD. Trimming stripped 5 bases from V and 5 bases from J, with 13 bases between. The CDR3 reads CAISSREGHEQYF. The CDR3, as DNA: TGTGCCATCAGTAGCAGGGAAGGCCACGAGCAGTACTTC.

This clone was found a few times. V usage is TRBV19 and J usage is TRBJ2-3, with 7 bases identical to TRBD2. There are 16 residues in the CDR3. CDR1 is LNHDA and CDR2 is SQIVND in the germline V gene (reference sequence). V lost 3 bases and J lost 4; bases outside the gene matches: 10. The DNA for the CDR3 is TGTGCCAGTAGTATTAGTAGGTCCCTAGCGGCAGATACGCAGTATTTT. It codes for CASSISRSLAADTQYF.

V is TRBV14 and J is TRBJ2-1; D ambiguous. The germline V and J ends were trimmed by 1 base and 6 bases, with 7 bases remaining between them. This CDR3 comprises 13 residues. Germline V lookup: CDR1 SGHDN, CDR2 FVKESK. The CDR3 nucleotides read TGTGCCAGCAGCCAAGTAGTGCTCAATGAGCAGTTCTTC. Translated, it gives CASSQVVLNEQFF.

The CDR3 loop is CASSTLVGRGTDTQYF. The CDR3 nucleotides are TGTGCCAGCAGTACCCTTGTTGGGAGGGGCACAGATACGCAGTATTTT. The chain links TRBV28 to TRBJ2-3; 7 bases align to TRBD2. CDR1 is MDHEN, CDR2 SYDVKM, per germline. The V gene end was trimmed by 5 bases and the J gene end by 1 base; junction bases not matched to a gene: 9. The CDR3 is made up of 16 amino acids. The full variable domain, with the rest looked up from reference TRBV28 and TRBJ2-3, is DVKVTQSSRYLVKRTGEKVFLECVQDMDHENMFWYRQDPGLGLRLIYFSYDVKMKEKGDIPEGYSVSREKKERFSLILESASTNQTSMYLCASSTLVGRGTDTQYFGPGTRLTVL.

This chain uses TRBV5-4 with TRBJ2-5; tentatively, D is TRBD1 (8 bases). CDR1 is SGHNT and CDR2 is YYREEE in the germline V gene (reference sequence). The CDR3 loop spans 14 amino acids. V dropped 3 bases and J dropped 5 bases, with 14 bases sitting between them. The CDR3 is CASSSNRGGETQYF. The CDR3 DNA sequence: TGTGCCAGCAGCTCAAACAGGGGGGGGGAGACCCAGTACTTC.

In this sample, this clone turned up a few times. The chain uses TRBV5-4 and TRBJ1-1; 7 bases align to TRBD1. The CDR3 contains 15 residues. V dropped 1 base and J dropped 4; count of bases not matched to a gene: 7. CDR1 SGHNT and CDR2 YYREEE come from the germline V gene (reference sequence). The CDR3 DNA reads as TGTGCCAGCAGCTTGAGGGGGCTTGTGATCACTGAAGCTTTCTTT. Translated: CASSLRGLVITEAFF.

The chain links TRBV15 to TRBJ1-5, with D maybe TRBD1 (5 bases). The CDR3 extends over 16 amino acids. V lost 1 base, J lost 2 bases, and 12 bases lay in between. CDR1 LNHNV and CDR2 YYDKDF come from the germline V gene (reference sequence). The CDR3 coding sequence is TGTGCCACCAGCAGAGCTCCGGGGGGACGCAATCAGCCCCAGCATTTT. This sequence encodes CATSRAPGGRNQPQHF.

The chain employs TRBV28 and TRBJ1-4; D not resolved. CDR1 is MDHEN, CDR2 SYDVKM, per germline. CDR3 length equals 13 residues. The CDR3 sequence is CALKAAGNEKLFF. The CDR3 DNA reads as TGTGCGCTGAAGGCAGCGGGAAATGAAAAACTGTTTTTT. Looking up the rest from reference TRBV28 and TRBJ1-4 gives the full variable domain: DVKVTQSSRYLVKRTGEKVFLECVQDMDHENMFWYRQDPGLGLRLIYFSYDVKMKEKGDIPEGYSVSREKKERFSLILESASTNQTSMYLCALKAAGNEKLFFGSGTQLSVL.

The genes are TRBV6-5 and TRBJ2-1; D possibly corresponds to TRBD1 (5 bases). The CDR3 is made up of 15 amino acids. CDR1 and CDR2 (germline): MNHEY, SVGAGI. V was clipped by 2 bases and J by 7 bases, with 15 bases between them. The CDR3: CASSYTTGAFNEQFF. In DNA, the CDR3 is TGTGCCAGCAGTTACACGACTGGGGCGTTTAATGAGCAGTTCTTC.

This clone was observed a handful of times. The chain is built from TRBV27 and TRBJ1-2, with D unclear. V was trimmed by 5 bases and J by 8 bases, leaving 12 bases between them. This CDR3 contains 12 residues. Germline CDR1 MNHEY, CDR2 SMNVEV (reference sequence). This CDR3 reads CASSISLRGYTF. The CDR3 DNA reads as TGTGCCAGCAGTATCTCCCTGAGGGGCTACACCTTC.

This clone came up once. The CDR3 DNA reads as TGTGCCAGCAGTTATGGCTCACCGAGCACAGATACGCAGTATTTT. Its translation is CASSYGSPSTDTQYF. This chain uses TRBV6-5 with TRBJ2-3, with no clear D. Trimming took off 3 bases at V and 0 bases at J, with 10 bases between the two ends. This CDR3 comprises 15 residues. Germline loops: CDR1 MNHEY, CDR2 SVGAGI.

This clone appeared a single time. This sequence joins TRBV18 and TRBJ2-2; 7 positions agree with TRBD1. CDR1 is KGHSH, CDR2 LQKENI, per germline. Unmatched junction bases numbered 3, after V lost 0 bases and J lost 2 bases. The CDR3 is 16 residues long. CDR3 nucleotide sequence: TGTGCCAGCTCACCACCTCAGGGGGTCAACACCGGGGAGCTGTTTTTT. Translating gives CASSPPQGVNTGELFF.

The CDR3 is CASSYHRGEQYF. The CDR3 nucleotides read TGTGCCAGCAGTTATCACCGGGGCGAGCAGTACTTC. The rearrangement uses TRBV12-3 or TRBV12-4 and TRBJ2-7; D might be TRBD2 (5 bases). This CDR3 contains 12 residues. The V end was cut by 4 bases, the J end by 6 bases, with 10 bases between.

V and J are TRBV5-1 and TRBJ2-1, with unresolved D. V gave up 3 bases and J gave up 5 bases, with 9 bases separating them. Germline lookup yields CDR1 SGHRS and CDR2 YFSETQ. The CDR3 sequence is 13 residues long. The CDR3 coding sequence is TGCGCCAGCAGCTCTAGTTTAAACAATGAGCAGTTCTTC. Protein product: CASSSSLNNEQFF.

The chain is built from TRBV27 and TRBJ2-3, with 7 bases identical to TRBD2. V trimming: 5 bases; J trimming: 0 bases; junction bases outside the gene matches: 8. Germline-derived CDR1 and CDR2 are MNHEY and SMNVEV (reference sequence). This CDR3 contains 16 residues. CDR3 sequence: CASSAPSGPSTDTQYF. The CDR3 DNA reads as TGTGCCAGCAGTGCCCCTAGCGGACCTAGCACAGATACGCAGTATTTT.

The CDR3 coding sequence is TGTGCCAGCAGCGTAGGTATTTCCTCTGGAAACACCATATATTTT. Translated, it gives CASSVGISSGNTIYF. The chain joins TRBV9 to TRBJ1-3; no clear D gene. This CDR3 is 15 amino acids long. The V gene's germline CDR1 is SGDLS and CDR2 YYNGEE. V dropped 0 bases and J dropped 0 bases, with 7 bases sitting between them.

J is TRBJ1-1 and V is TRBV2; 7 bases map to TRBD1. J gave up 4 bases and V 6 bases, and 11 bases lay outside the gene matches. This CDR3 region has 15 residues. Per germline, CDR1 SNHLY and CDR2 FYNNEI. In DNA, the CDR3 is TGTGCCAGCAGCGTCCTACAGGGGAGGAGCACTGAAGCTTTCTTT. Protein product: CASSVLQGRSTEAFF. Full variable domain (rest looked up from reference TRBV2 and TRBJ1-1): EPEVTQTPSHQVTQMGQEVILRCVPISNHLYFYWYRQILGQKVEFLVSFYNNEISEKSEIFDDQFSVERPDGSNFTLKIRSTKLEDSAMYFCASSVLQGRSTEAFFGQGTRLTVV.

J is TRBJ1-4 and V is TRBV7-9, with 9 bases matching TRBD1. The CDR3 totals 15 residues. CDR1 SEHNR and CDR2 FQNEAQ come from the germline V gene (reference sequence). Trimming at V came to 6 bases and at J to 7 bases, leaving 9 bases not matched to a gene. CDR3 DNA: TGTGCCAGCAGGTCTCCGGGACAGGGAAGTGAAAAACTGTTTTTT. Residues: CASRSPGQGSEKLFF.